The 25 T cell receptor beta chains below were found in one sample sequenced in a study of T-cell reconstitution after alpha-beta-depleted transplantation in children. Researchers prepared the TCRbeta library using unique molecular identifiers, the study reports. TCRdb recomputed calls from the PCR reads with MiXCR, one row per CDR3 protein. Of 200,000 to 300,000 distinct CDR3 sequences detected, 12% appear once; the ten largest clones hold around 2.5%. Sequencing used PBMCs from the stem cell graft donor, obtained from the stem cell graft. Source of these receptors: a human donor who donated a stem cell graft to a child with acute lymphoblastic leukemia.

This clonotype was seen more than once but under ten times. The V call is TRBV7-8, the J call TRBJ1-5; D is ambiguous. The CDR3 runs to 15 residues. Germline V gives CDR1 SGHVS, CDR2 FQNEAQ. The ends were cut back, 1 base at V and 0 bases at J, with 7 bases in the middle. CDR3 DNA sequence: TGTGCCAGCAGCTTAGGACTCGGTAGCAATCAGCCCCAGCATTTT. Translation gives CASSLGLGSNQPQHF. The whole variable domain, filled in from reference TRBV7-8 and TRBJ1-5, reads GAGVSQSPRYKVAKRGQDVALRCDPISGHVSLFWYQQALGQGPEFLTYFQNEAQLDKSGLPSDRFFAERPEGSVSTLKIQRTQQEDSAVYLCASSLGLGSNQPQHFGDGTRLSIL.

The chain is built from TRBV7-9 and TRBJ1-1; D gene ambiguous. CDR1 is SEHNR, CDR2 FQNEAQ, per germline (reference sequence). Trimming shortened V by 2 bases and J by 6 bases, and 7 bases separated the two germline ends. The CDR3 is made up of 12 amino acids. The CDR3 here is CASSLWLSEAFF. The CDR3 DNA follows: TGTGCCAGCAGCTTATGGTTATCTGAAGCTTTCTTT.

This clonotype was counted many times. The chain couples TRBV9 to TRBJ1-1, with 12 bases identical to TRBD1. Germline V gene lookup returns CDR1 SGDLS and CDR2 YYNGEE. Unmatched junction bases numbered 11, after V lost 3 bases and J lost 5 bases. This CDR3 comprises 17 residues. In DNA, the CDR3 is TGTGCCAGCAGCGCATCCGGGACAGGGGGCTCAGGAACTGAAGCTTTCTTT. Translating gives CASSASGTGGSGTEAFF.

This clonotype has a count of ten or more. The chain carries TRBV12-3 or TRBV12-4 and TRBJ2-1; D is unresolved. Trimming removed 3 bases from V and 0 bases from J, with 12 bases in between. CDR3 size: 16 residues. CDR3 loop: CASSFRTASSYNEQFF. DNA for the CDR3: TGTGCCAGCAGTTTTAGAACCGCGAGCTCCTACAATGAGCAGTTCTTC.

A remark on this clonotype: Possible read error: a much larger clone is one base away. The chain links TRBV6-5 to TRBJ2-3; no definite D call. CDR1 and CDR2 from the germline V gene are MNHEY and SVGAGI. The CDR3 contains 14 residues. DNA for the CDR3: TGTGCCATCAGTTACTCGCTGTTCTCCGATACGCAGTATTTT. Translated, it gives CAISYSLFSDTQYF.

V usage is TRBV15 and J usage is TRBJ2-1, with D uncertain. Looked up from germline, CDR1 is LNHNV and CDR2 is YYDKDF (reference sequence). V was pared by 0 bases and J by 7 bases, with 7 bases between. This CDR3 comprises 13 residues. CDR3 protein: CATSRDLGNEQFF. As DNA, the CDR3 is TGTGCCACCAGCAGAGATCTGGGTAATGAGCAGTTCTTC.

This chain's CDR3 is CSAQNLASGYEQYF. CDR3 DNA: TGCAGTGCTCAAAACTTGGCGTCAGGCTACGAGCAGTACTTC. The rearrangement joins TRBV20-1 to TRBJ2-7; D gene unclear. V was cut by 5 bases and J by 3 bases, with 17 bases left in between. The CDR3 contains 14 residues. In germline, CDR1 is DFQATT, CDR2 SNEGSKA (reference sequence).

This clonotype showed up many times. The chain couples TRBV6-5 to TRBJ1-1, with D tentatively TRBD1 (5 bases). Between the trimmed V and J ends, which lost 2 bases and 0 bases, there was a span of 10 bases. Germline V CDR1 and CDR2: MNHEY, SVGAGI. CDR3 length: 15 residues. CDR3: CASSYGTGVNTEAFF. CDR3 in DNA: TGTGCCAGCAGTTACGGGACGGGAGTGAACACTGAAGCTTTCTTT.

The J gene is TRBJ2-3, the V gene TRBV18; D uncertain. Looked up from germline, CDR1 is KGHSH and CDR2 is LQKENI. The V end lost 5 bases, the J end lost 2 bases, and 11 bases lay between the germline ends. The CDR3 totals 14 residues. For the CDR3, the DNA is TGTGCCAGCTCATCCCAGGTGAACACAGATACGCAGTATTTT. This gives the protein CASSSQVNTDTQYF.

The CDR3 DNA reads TGTGCCAGCAGCGGGGACAGTTACAATGAGCAGTTCTTC. It specifies CASSGDSYNEQFF. The chain joins TRBV7-8 to TRBJ2-1, with 7 bases that match TRBD1. The CDR3 consists of 13 residues. Germline trimming cut 5 bases from V and 4 bases from J; bases unmatched to any gene: 2. Per germline, CDR1 SGHVS and CDR2 FQNEAQ.

This clonotype was found a few times. The rearrangement joins TRBV29-1 to TRBJ2-3; possible D gene TRBD2, 5 bases. In germline, CDR1 is SQVTM, CDR2 ANQGSEA. V lost 8 bases and J 4 bases, leaving 13 bases between the germline ends. The CDR3 sequence is 12 residues long. For the CDR3, the DNA is TGCAGCCTCCGGATGGGAGCAGATACGCAGTATTTT. Residues: CSLRMGADTQYF.

This clonotype was counted ten times or more. The V call is TRBV20-1, the J call TRBJ2-1; either TRBD1 or TRBD2 may supply D (5 bases each). The germline CDR1 and CDR2 sequences are DFQATT and SNEGSKA (reference sequence). V was shortened by 2 bases and J by 8 bases, with 16 bases between the two germline ends. CDR3 size: 14 residues. CDR3 loop: CSARRTLKGHEQFF. The CDR3 DNA sequence: TGCAGTGCTAGACGGACTCTCAAGGGGCATGAGCAGTTCTTC.

Comment on this clonotype: One base away lies a much larger clone, so this may be a sequencing read error. The chain recombines TRBV27 with TRBJ2-7; TRBD1 agrees at 8 bases. The CDR3 is 15 amino acids. Germline CDR1 is MNHEY and CDR2 is SMNVEV (reference sequence). The CDR3, as DNA: TGTGCCAGCAGTTTGAGGTCCGGACAGGGCTACGAGCATTACTTC. This encodes CASSLRSGQGYEHYF.

Many counts were recorded for this clonotype. The J gene is TRBJ2-7, the V gene TRBV5-1; 9 positions agree with TRBD1. The CDR3 covers 15 residues. The ends lost 0 bases at V and 7 bases at J; junction bases unmatched: 8. Germline loops: CDR1 SGHRS, CDR2 YFSETQ. The CDR3 reads CASSLEGQGRREQYF. In nucleotides, the CDR3 is TGCGCCAGCAGCTTGGAAGGACAGGGGCGTCGGGAGCAGTACTTC.

In this sample, this clonotype turned up many times. The rearrangement links TRBV29-1 to TRBJ1-1; D is unresolved. The germline gives CDR1 SQVTM, CDR2 ANQGSEA. V lost 7 bases, J lost 4 bases, and 10 bases lay in between. This CDR3 region has 11 residues. The CDR3 region has the DNA TGCAGCGCCCCCGGCCTCACTGAAGCTTTCTTT. Translation gives CSAPGLTEAFF.

This clonotype has at least ten counts. The CDR3 spells CASSSSVDTQYF. CDR3 coding DNA: TGTGCCAGCAGCTCAAGCGTAGATACGCAGTATTTT. The J gene is TRBJ2-3, the V gene TRBV7-2; D is ambiguous. Germline lookup yields CDR1 SGHTA and CDR2 FQGNSA. V lost 4 bases and J lost 5, with 7 bases in between. This CDR3 contains 12 residues.

This clonotype has at least ten counts. The J gene is TRBJ2-5, the V gene TRBV9; 7 bases map to TRBD1. The V segment lost 4 bases and the J segment 1 base; nucleotides outside the gene matches: 10. Germline CDR1 reads SGDLS; CDR2 reads YYNGEE. The CDR3 spans 16 residues. The CDR3 nucleotides are TGTGCCAGCAGCCCCCTTACAGGGGATATCCAAGAGACCCAGTACTTC. Protein sequence: CASSPLTGDIQETQYF.

This clonotype was seen ten or more times. The chain joins TRBV7-9 to TRBJ1-1; D is uncertain. The V gene lost 9 bases and the J gene lost 7 bases, with 15 bases spanning the gap. Germline-derived CDR1 and CDR2 are SEHNR and FQNEAQ (reference sequence). This CDR3 is built from 12 residues. The CDR3: CASNQQPNEAFF. For the CDR3, the DNA is TGTGCCAGTAACCAACAGCCAAATGAAGCTTTCTTT.

Ten or more counts support this clonotype. The chain employs TRBV12-3 or TRBV12-4 and TRBJ2-5, with 13 bases matching TRBD2. V lost 6 bases and J lost 5; bases outside the gene matches: 6. CDR3 length equals 15 residues. CDR3 loop: CASSRTSGSGETQYF. The CDR3 DNA reads TGTGCCAGCAGCCGGACTAGCGGGAGTGGGGAGACCCAGTACTTC.

V gene TRBV7-9 combines with J gene TRBJ2-1; 9 nucleotides match TRBD2. Germline V gene sequence: CDR1 SEHNR, CDR2 FQNEAQ (reference sequence). With 2 bases clipped from V and 7 bases from J, the junction kept 6 bases outside the gene matches. CDR3 size: 15 residues. In DNA form, the CDR3 reads TGTGCCAGCAGCTTAAGCGGGAGGCTAGCGAATGAGCAGTTCTTC. This codes for CASSLSGRLANEQFF.

J is TRBJ2-1 and V is TRBV19, with 13 nucleotides matching TRBD2. Germline V gene lookup returns CDR1 LNHDA and CDR2 SQIVND (reference sequence). Trimming at V came to 6 bases and at J to 10 bases, leaving 6 bases not matched to a gene. The CDR3 covers 14 residues. Here the CDR3 DNA reads TGTGCCAGTAGCGGGACTAGCGGGACTAGGGAGCAGTTCTTC. Amino acids: CASSGTSGTREQFF.

There are many counts of this clonotype. J is TRBJ2-3 and V is TRBV7-2, with D perhaps TRBD1 or TRBD2 (5 bases each). The CDR3 is 15 amino acids. Looked up from germline, CDR1 is SGHTA and CDR2 is FQGNSA. The ends were cut back, 4 bases at V and 2 bases at J, with 13 bases in the middle. The CDR3 DNA sequence: TGTGCCAGCAGCTCTCCGGGACGCCACACAGATACGCAGTATTTT. This encodes CASSSPGRHTDTQYF. The full variable domain, its missing parts supplied by reference TRBV7-2 and TRBJ2-3, is GAGVSQSPSNKVTEKGKDVELRCDPISGHTALYWYRQSLGQGLEFLIYFQGNSAPDKSGLPSDRFSAERTGGSVSTLTIQRTQQEDSAVYLCASSSPGRHTDTQYFGPGTRLTVL.

This clonotype has only a few counts. DNA of the CDR3: TGCAGCGGAGGACGGGGCGGTGAGACCCAGTACTTC. It encodes CSGGRGGETQYF. This chain joins TRBV29-1 and TRBJ2-5; D possibly matches TRBD1 or TRBD2 (5 bases each). V lost 7 bases and J 5 bases, leaving 14 bases between the germline ends. CDR1 is SQVTM and CDR2 is ANQGSEA in the germline V gene. The CDR3 runs to 12 residues.

The count of this clonotype is one. This could be a read error, since a much larger clone is one nucleotide away. The CDR3 reads CASSLLRDGTEGYTF. The CDR3 DNA follows: TGTGCCAGCAGCTTATTACGCGATGGGACAGAGGGCTACACCTTC. The V gene is TRBV7-8, the J gene TRBJ1-2; 7 bases agree with TRBD1. J lost 8 bases, V lost 2 bases, and 11 bases had no gene match. Germline V gives CDR1 SGHVS, CDR2 FQNEAQ. The length of the CDR3 is 15 residues.

This clonotype was detected a few times. The rearrangement joins TRBV20-1 to TRBJ1-1, with D possibly matching TRBD1 (6 bases). Germline-derived CDR1 and CDR2 are DFQATT and SNEGSKA (reference sequence). V lost 3 bases to trimming and J lost 8 bases, with 13 bases between them. The CDR3 contains 12 residues. The CDR3 coding sequence is TGCAGTGCTAGTGGTCAGGGGCCAGAAGCTTTCTTT. Translating gives CSASGQGPEAFF.